These T cell receptor beta chains were read from a single sample in a study of cytomegalovirus exposure and HLA in healthy donors. TCRdb's copy holds only in-frame clones and misses some; the assay was immunoSEQ multiplex PCR. Its table lists fewer than 200,000 clones. The sequencing sample was made of PBMCs. The receptors were sampled from a woman aged 55-70 years in good health and CMV-seronegative. CDR3s include the opening cysteine and the closing phenylalanine or tryptophan. The order of the fields is CDR3 DNA, CDR3 protein, V gene, J gene, D gene. A D gene is named only where the DNA matches it firmly.

CDR3nt: TGTGCCAGCAGCTTACAGGGGACTGGGGCCAACGTCCTGACTTTC
CDR3aa: CASSLQGTGANVLTF
v_gene: TRBV5-4
j_gene: TRBJ2-6
d_gene: TRBD1

CDR3nt: TGCGCCAGCAGCCAAGAGGGGACAGGTCCGGATAGCAATCAGCCCCAGCATTTT
CDR3aa: CASSQEGTGPDSNQPQHF
v_gene: TRBV4-1
j_gene: TRBJ1-5
d_gene: TRBD1

CDR3nt: TGTGCCAGCAACGAGGGAGTCTCGAACACCGGGGAGCTGTTTTTT
CDR3aa: CASNEGVSNTGELFF
v_gene: TRBV2
j_gene: TRBJ2-2
d_gene: .

CDR3nt: TGTGCCAGCAACCCTTCACGGGGCACTGAAGCTTTCTTT
CDR3aa: CASNPSRGTEAFF
v_gene: TRBV2
j_gene: TRBJ1-1
d_gene: .

CDR3nt: TGTGCCAGCAGCCAAGGTCGGGAGGGCCTGGACGAGCAGTACTTC
CDR3aa: CASSQGREGLDEQYF
v_gene: TRBV4-2
j_gene: TRBJ2-7
d_gene: TRBD2

CDR3nt: TGTGCCAGCGGCCCAAATTGGGGGGGTCCCGATACGCAGTATTTT
CDR3aa: CASGPNWGGPDTQYF
v_gene: TRBV6-5
j_gene: TRBJ2-3
d_gene: TRBD2

CDR3nt: TGCGCCAGCAGCTCTACCGGGTTGAGGTCCTACGAGCAGTACTTC
CDR3aa: CASSSTGLRSYEQYF
v_gene: TRBV5-1
j_gene: TRBJ2-7
d_gene: .

CDR3nt: TGTGCCAGCAGCCAAGGGGAGAAGGTCGCTGAAGCTTTCTTT
CDR3aa: CASSQGEKVAEAFF
v_gene: TRBV14
j_gene: TRBJ1-1
d_gene: .

CDR3nt: TGCGCCAGCAGAGGCAGGGGGCAAGGGGGCACTGAAGCTTTCTTT
CDR3aa: CASRGRGQGGTEAFF
v_gene: TRBV5-1
j_gene: TRBJ1-1
d_gene: TRBD1

CDR3nt: TGCAGTGCCGTTGACAGAACTGAAGCTTTCTTT
CDR3aa: CSAVDRTEAFF
v_gene: TRBV20-1
j_gene: TRBJ1-1
d_gene: .

CDR3nt: TGTGCCAGCAGTGAACAGGAAGAGATACCCCAGCATTTT
CDR3aa: CASSEQEEIPQHF
v_gene: TRBV6-1
j_gene: TRBJ1-5
d_gene: .

CDR3nt: TGTGCCAGCAGCCCTGTGACAGGAACAAATGAAGCTTTCTTT
CDR3aa: CASSPVTGTNEAFF
v_gene: TRBV7-2
j_gene: TRBJ1-1
d_gene: .

CDR3nt: TGTGCCAGTAAAGACAGGACCAACACTGAAGCTTTCTTT
CDR3aa: CASKDRTNTEAFF
v_gene: TRBV19
j_gene: TRBJ1-1
d_gene: .

CDR3nt: TGTGCCAGCAGGTGGGGGACAGGGGATTCCGAGCAGTACTTC
CDR3aa: CASRWGTGDSEQYF
v_gene: TRBV2
j_gene: TRBJ2-7
d_gene: TRBD1

CDR3nt: TGTGCCAGTAGTAGTTGGACAGGGGGCTCCGGTCAGCCCCAGCATTTT
CDR3aa: CASSSWTGGSGQPQHF
v_gene: TRBV19
j_gene: TRBJ1-5
d_gene: TRBD1

CDR3nt: TGTGCCAGCAGTAGGACTAGCGGAACCTACGAGCAGTACTTC
CDR3aa: CASSRTSGTYEQYF
v_gene: TRBV6-6
j_gene: TRBJ2-7
d_gene: TRBD2

CDR3nt: TGTGCCAGCAGTTACTCGACAGGGAAGTCCTACAATGAGCAGTTCTTC
CDR3aa: CASSYSTGKSYNEQFF
v_gene: TRBV6-6
j_gene: TRBJ2-1
d_gene: TRBD1

CDR3nt: TGTGCCAGTAGTATAGGCGGGAGGGGATCCTACAATGAGCAGTTCTTC
CDR3aa: CASSIGGRGSYNEQFF
v_gene: TRBV19
j_gene: TRBJ2-1
d_gene: TRBD2

CDR3nt: TGTGCCAGCAGCTTAGACAGGGGCACAGATACGCAGTATTTT
CDR3aa: CASSLDRGTDTQYF
v_gene: TRBV7-9
j_gene: TRBJ2-3
d_gene: .

CDR3nt: TGCGCCAGCAGCGCCGGAGGGACCGGGGAGCTGTTTTTT
CDR3aa: CASSAGGTGELFF
v_gene: TRBV5-1
j_gene: TRBJ2-2
d_gene: .

CDR3nt: TGTGCCAGCAGCTCGGAGTCGGGGGGACGGAGATCAGTGGGGCAGCCCCAGCATTTT
CDR3aa: CASSSESGGRRSVGQPQHF
v_gene: TRBV7-8
j_gene: TRBJ1-5
d_gene: .

CDR3nt: TGTGCCAGCAGTTATGGAGGGTGGGGGAACACTGAAGCTTTCTTT
CDR3aa: CASSYGGWGNTEAFF
v_gene: TRBV6-5
j_gene: TRBJ1-1
d_gene: .

CDR3nt: TGTGCCAGCTCACCACAAACACACCGATACAATGAGCAGTTCTTC
CDR3aa: CASSPQTHRYNEQFF
v_gene: TRBV18
j_gene: TRBJ2-1
d_gene: .

CDR3nt: TGTGCCAGCAGCTCCACACCCTCCTACGAGCAGTACTTC
CDR3aa: CASSSTPSYEQYF
v_gene: TRBV7-8
j_gene: TRBJ2-7
d_gene: .

CDR3nt: TGTGCCAGCAGCTTAGAAGGAGCGCTTAATGAAAAACTGTTTTTT
CDR3aa: CASSLEGALNEKLFF
v_gene: TRBV5-4
j_gene: TRBJ1-4
d_gene: .

CDR3nt: TGTGCCAGCAGTTCGCTGCAGGGGCGCAGTCATGGCTACACCTTC
CDR3aa: CASSSLQGRSHGYTF
v_gene: TRBV27
j_gene: TRBJ1-2
d_gene: .

CDR3nt: TGTGCCAGCAGCTTAGGTTGGCAGGGGCAAGAGACCCAGTACTTC
CDR3aa: CASSLGWQGQETQYF
v_gene: TRBV7-9
j_gene: TRBJ2-5
d_gene: .

CDR3nt: TGTGCCAGCAGCCAAGATTCCGGACTATATGGGACCCAGTACTTC
CDR3aa: CASSQDSGLYGTQYF
v_gene: TRBV4-2
j_gene: TRBJ2-5
d_gene: .

CDR3nt: TGTGCCTGGAGTACACGAGGGGGTTCTCAGCCCCAGCATTTT
CDR3aa: CAWSTRGGSQPQHF
v_gene: TRBV30
j_gene: TRBJ1-5
d_gene: .

CDR3nt: TGTGCCAGCAGCTTAAGAGGAATCTCCTACGAGCAGTACTTC
CDR3aa: CASSLRGISYEQYF
v_gene: TRBV5-6
j_gene: TRBJ2-7
d_gene: .

CDR3nt: TGCGCCAGCAGTGAGCCAGGGGCGAACACCGGGGAGCTGTTTTTT
CDR3aa: CASSEPGANTGELFF
v_gene: TRBV10-2
j_gene: TRBJ2-2
d_gene: .

CDR3nt: TGTGCCAGCAGTTTAAACTACCAAGAGACCCAGTACTTC
CDR3aa: CASSLNYQETQYF
v_gene: TRBV27
j_gene: TRBJ2-5
d_gene: .